The clone carrying this TCR beta chain occurred a few times. Its antigen is unidentified. This record belongs to a study of cytomegalovirus exposure and HLA in healthy donors. Study results and limitations: Presence/absence analyses took donor sequencing depth as roughly uniform.

The PCR contained 60 Vbeta and 13 Jbeta primers. TCRdb's copy holds only in-frame clones and misses some; the assay was immunoSEQ multiplex PCR. The sample consists of about 140,000 clones, roughly four fifths of them appearing once. CDR1 is MDHEN, CDR2 SYDVKM, per germline. The CDR3 is 13 amino acids. With V trimmed by 8 bases and J by 3 bases, 3 bases remained unmatched. The receptor comes from a woman in her thirties or forties in good health and CMV-seronegative. Sequenced input: PBMCs. The chain is built from TRBV28 and TRBJ2-2; 7 nucleotides line up with TRBD1. The CDR3 sequence is CASYDRDTGELFF. For the CDR3, the DNA is TGTGCCAGCTATGACAGGGACACCGGGGAGCTGTTTTTT.